The 30 T cell receptor beta chains below come from one sample, sequenced in a study of T-cell memory formation after mild COVID-19. TCRdb redid the calling of the 5' RACE reads with MiXCR, one entry per CDR3 protein. The top ten clones hold roughly 8% of a sample with 400,000 or so distinct CDR3 sequences, 15% to 25% of them seen once. The source material was PBMCs or a T cell subset sorted from them (not recorded which). The origin of the receptors is an adult woman who had mild COVID-19 (a few samples of this study predate the infection). Cell type and time point are not known.

Comments on this clonotype: The missing conserved phenylalanine or tryptophan at the end of this CDR3 makes a read error likely. The chain recombines TRBV6-1 with TRBJ2-7; D gene unclear. V shed 3 bases and J shed 2 bases, with 5 bases lying between them. Per the germline V gene, CDR1 is MNHNS and CDR2 is SASEGT. The CDR3 spans 12 residues. The CDR3: CASSEWTYEQYL. CDR3 nucleotide sequence: TGTGCCAGCAGTGAGTGGACCTACGAGCAGTACTTG.

This clonotype came up a few times. The rearrangement links TRBV6-5 to TRBJ1-2; no clear D. V was trimmed by 5 bases and J by 7 bases, leaving 20 bases between them. This CDR3 comprises 15 residues. Per the germline V gene, CDR1 is MNHEY and CDR2 is SVGAGI. The CDR3 loop is CASSRSVQNPGGYTF. The CDR3 coding sequence is TGTGCCAGCAGTAGGTCCGTTCAGAATCCGGGTGGCTACACCTTC.

This clonotype occurred a few times. J is TRBJ2-7 and V is TRBV24-1, with D possibly TRBD1 on 6 matching bases. The CDR3 runs to 14 residues. Trimming took off 4 bases at V and 3 bases at J, with 12 bases between the two ends. Germline lookup yields CDR1 KGHDR and CDR2 SFDVKD. For the CDR3, the DNA is TGTGCCACCAGTGACCCACACAGGGACTACGAGCAGTACTTC. Encoded protein: CATSDPHRDYEQYF.

This clonotype was observed a few times. The chain joins TRBV5-1 to TRBJ2-1, with D perhaps TRBD1 (5 bases). The V end lost 2 bases, the J end lost 0 bases, and 9 bases lay between the germline ends. Germline V gene data show CDR1 as SGHRS and CDR2 as YFSETQ. The CDR3 is made up of 15 amino acids. The CDR3 protein is CASSLQARSYNEQFF. The CDR3 DNA is TGCGCCAGCAGCTTACAGGCCCGCTCCTACAATGAGCAGTTCTTC. The full variable domain, in which reference TRBV5-1 and TRBJ2-1 provide the parts outside the CDR3, is KAGVTQTPRYLIKTRGQQVTLSCSPISGHRSVSWYQQTPGQGLQFLFEYFSETQRNKGNFPGRFSGRQFSNSRSEMNVSTLELGDSALYLCASSLQARSYNEQFFGPGTRLTVL.

This clonotype appeared a few times. The CDR3 coding sequence is TGTGCCAGCAGCACCCGGGACAGGGACTACGAGCAGTACTTC. Translation gives CASSTRDRDYEQYF. The chain links TRBV9 to TRBJ2-7; the match to TRBD1 covers 9 bases. The V gene's germline CDR1 is SGDLS and CDR2 YYNGEE. This CDR3 is built from 14 residues. V lost 4 bases and J lost 3; bases outside the gene matches: 5.

This clonotype has more than one count but fewer than ten. The chain links TRBV5-1 to TRBJ2-1, with TRBD2 matching over 8 bases. Trimming removed 0 bases from V and 2 bases from J; junction bases left unmatched: 1. CDR3 length: 15 amino acids. Germline V lookup: CDR1 SGHRS, CDR2 YFSETQ. CDR3 amino acids: CASSLVAGTYNEQFF. CDR3 DNA sequence: TGCGCCAGCAGCTTGGTAGCGGGAACCTACAATGAGCAGTTCTTC.

This clonotype was seen a handful of times. V usage is TRBV15 and J usage is TRBJ1-2; TRBD1 matches at 10 bases. V dropped 0 bases and J dropped 5; count of bases not matched to a gene: 3. This CDR3 contains 15 residues. The V gene's germline CDR1 is LNHNV and CDR2 YYDKDF (reference sequence). The CDR3 is CATSRDRDRGYGYTF. CDR3 nucleotide sequence: TGTGCCACCAGCAGAGATCGGGACAGGGGTTATGGCTACACCTTC.

V is TRBV5-1 and J is TRBJ2-3, with D perhaps matching TRBD1 (5 bases). The CDR3 has 16 residues. The ends were cut back, 2 bases at V and 1 base at J, with 14 bases in the middle. CDR1 and CDR2 (germline): SGHRS, YFSETQ. This chain's CDR3 is CASSLIPLGGTDTQYF. CDR3 sequence (DNA): TGCGCCAGCAGCTTAATCCCCCTAGGGGGCACAGATACGCAGTATTTT.

This clonotype was observed a handful of times. The chain has TRBV5-1 and TRBJ1-2, with TRBD1 identical over 8 bases. CDR3 length equals 15 residues. Germline assignment: CDR1 SGHRS and CDR2 YFSETQ. Trimming at V came to 3 bases and at J to 0 bases, leaving 4 bases not matched to a gene. The chain's CDR3 is CASSSDRAPNYGYTF. The DNA of the CDR3 is TGCGCCAGCAGCTCGGACAGGGCCCCTAACTATGGCTACACCTTC. The full variable domain, rest sourced from reference TRBV5-1 and TRBJ1-2, is KAGVTQTPRYLIKTRGQQVTLSCSPISGHRSVSWYQQTPGQGLQFLFEYFSETQRNKGNFPGRFSGRQFSNSRSEMNVSTLELGDSALYLCASSSDRAPNYGYTFGSGTRLTVV.

This clonotype showed up just a few times. V is TRBV7-8 and J is TRBJ2-2, with a tentative D call TRBD1 (6 bases). This CDR3 is built from 15 residues. Per germline, CDR1 SGHVS and CDR2 FQNEAQ. Between the trimmed V and J ends, which lost 4 bases and 1 base, there was a span of 10 bases. CDR3 region: CASSSGARNTGELFF. The CDR3 DNA reads as TGTGCCAGCAGCTCAGGGGCCAGGAACACCGGGGAGCTGTTTTTT.

This clonotype was seen a handful of times. This rearrangement joins TRBV3-1 to TRBJ2-1; D not certain. Trimming shortened V by 1 base and J by 9 bases, and 10 bases separated the two germline ends. Germline loops: CDR1 LGHDT, CDR2 YNNKEL (reference sequence). The CDR3 length is 13 residues. CDR3 sequence (DNA): TGTGCCAGCAGCCAAGTACCAAGCAGTGAGCAGTTCTTC. Protein sequence: CASSQVPSSEQFF.

The chain couples TRBV29-1 to TRBJ2-5; 7 nucleotides align to TRBD1. V was clipped by 7 bases and J by 3 bases; unmatched bases: 11. The length of the CDR3 is 14 residues. In germline, CDR1 is SQVTM, CDR2 ANQGSEA. Written as DNA, the CDR3 is TGCAGCGCGGTCCCCGGGACAGCCAAAGAGACCCAGTACTTC. Amino acids: CSAVPGTAKETQYF.

V gene TRBV2 combines with J gene TRBJ2-2; D is perhaps TRBD2 (6 bases). With 3 bases removed from V and 3 bases from J, the gap between germline ends came to 14 bases. The CDR3 spans 16 residues. The germline V gene has CDR1 SNHLY and CDR2 FYNNEI. CDR3: CASSDPRERDTGELFF. The CDR3 nucleotides are TGTGCCAGCAGTGACCCCCGGGAGCGTGACACCGGGGAGCTGTTTTTT.

Only a few counts were recorded for this clonotype. V usage is TRBV5-1 and J usage is TRBJ2-1; 10 bases line up with TRBD1. The CDR3 runs 15 residues. The V gene's germline CDR1 is SGHRS and CDR2 YFSETQ. V trimming: 5 bases; J trimming: 3 bases; junction bases outside the gene matches: 5. CDR3 DNA: TGCGCCAGCAGAGTGGGACAGGGGTTCTACAATGAGCAGTTCTTC. Amino acid sequence: CASRVGQGFYNEQFF. The variable domain in full, with the rest retrieved from reference TRBV5-1 and TRBJ2-1, is KAGVTQTPRYLIKTRGQQVTLSCSPISGHRSVSWYQQTPGQGLQFLFEYFSETQRNKGNFPGRFSGRQFSNSRSEMNVSTLELGDSALYLCASRVGQGFYNEQFFGPGTRLTVL.

This clonotype was found a few times. This sequence joins TRBV15 and TRBJ1-2; D gene uncertain. The ends were cut back, 0 bases at V and 3 bases at J, with 8 bases in the middle. This CDR3 spans 14 amino acids. Germline-derived CDR1 and CDR2 are LNHNV and YYDKDF (reference sequence). The CDR3 bases are TGTGCCACCAGCAGAGATCGGGCGGACTATGGCTACACCTTC. Its translation: CATSRDRADYGYTF.

The V call is TRBV5-1, the J call TRBJ1-1; the D is unclear. V lost 0 bases to trimming and J lost 2 bases, with 8 bases between them. This CDR3 has 14 residues. Germline CDR1 reads SGHRS; CDR2 reads YFSETQ. CDR3 loop: CASSLDTTNTEAFF. The CDR3 region has the DNA TGCGCCAGCAGCTTGGACACGACAAACACTGAAGCTTTCTTT. The full variable domain, rest sourced from reference TRBV5-1 and TRBJ1-1, is KAGVTQTPRYLIKTRGQQVTLSCSPISGHRSVSWYQQTPGQGLQFLFEYFSETQRNKGNFPGRFSGRQFSNSRSEMNVSTLELGDSALYLCASSLDTTNTEAFFGQGTRLTVV.

The gene calls are TRBV10-3 and TRBJ2-7; D is unresolved. This CDR3 is 14 amino acids long. V was trimmed by 4 bases and J by 2 bases, leaving 12 bases between them. The germline CDR1 and CDR2 sequences are ENHRY and SYGVKD. For the CDR3, the DNA is TGTGCCATCAGTGCTCCCCTCGACCCCTACGAGCAGTACTTC. This codes for CAISAPLDPYEQYF.

The chain has TRBV19 and TRBJ1-1; the D gene is possibly TRBD1 (6 bases). Germline V CDR1 and CDR2: LNHDA, SQIVND (reference sequence). The ends were cut back, 9 bases at V and 4 bases at J, with 21 bases in the middle. The CDR3 contains 15 residues. The chain's CDR3 is CASRIWDKAATEAFF. CDR3 bases: TGTGCCAGCAGGATATGGGACAAGGCGGCCACTGAAGCTTTCTTT.

CDR3 DNA sequence: TGCAGTGCTAGAGTGGGACGGACTAATTCACCCCTCCACTTT. Amino acids: CSARVGRTNSPLHF. The gene calls are TRBV20-1 and TRBJ1-6, with a possible D match to TRBD1 (5 bases). The CDR3 has 14 amino acids. Per the germline V gene, CDR1 is DFQATT and CDR2 is SNEGSKA (reference sequence). The V and J ends lost 1 base and 6 bases respectively, with 10 bases between them.

This clonotype was recorded at least ten times. The chain has TRBV12-3 or TRBV12-4 and TRBJ1-5, with unresolved D. The V end lost 1 base, the J end lost 11 bases, and 6 bases lay between the germline ends. There are 11 residues in the CDR3. The CDR3 region is CASSLGLAQHF. CDR3 nucleotide sequence: TGTGCCAGCAGTTTAGGTTTAGCCCAGCATTTT.

This clonotype was detected a few times. The V and J genes are TRBV29-1 and TRBJ2-1; 7 bases are shared with TRBD2. CDR1 and CDR2 from the germline V gene are SQVTM and ANQGSEA. The CDR3 length is 14 residues. Losses at the gene ends were 7 bases for V and 8 bases for J; bases not matched to a gene: 14. The CDR3 protein is CSALAGGRIHEQFF. In DNA, the CDR3 is TGCAGCGCCTTAGCGGGTGGGCGGATTCATGAGCAGTTCTTC.

This chain joins TRBV4-1 and TRBJ1-1; TRBD1 matches 12 bases. The V segment lost 3 bases and the J segment 5 bases; nucleotides outside the gene matches: 7. Germline-derived CDR1 and CDR2 are MGHRA and YSYEKL. The CDR3 extends over 16 amino acids. This CDR3 reads CASSHQGQGAKTEAFF. The CDR3 DNA follows: TGCGCCAGCAGCCACCAGGGACAGGGGGCCAAGACTGAAGCTTTCTTT.

The J gene is TRBJ1-5, the V gene TRBV20-1; the D gene is possibly TRBD1 (6 bases). Trimming left V 4 bases short and J 7 bases short, with 14 bases between. This CDR3 is built from 13 residues. Germline V lookup: CDR1 DFQATT, CDR2 SNEGSKA (reference sequence). The DNA of the CDR3 is TGCAGTGCTACCGGGGGCCCAGGACAGCCCCAGCATTTT. This sequence encodes CSATGGPGQPQHF.

This clonotype was seen more than once but under ten times. This chain uses TRBV27 with TRBJ1-2; 12 bases are a match to TRBD1. CDR3 length equals 19 residues. From germline, CDR1 is MNHEY and CDR2 SMNVEV (reference sequence). V lost 4 bases and J lost 4; bases outside the gene matches: 16. CDR3 amino acids: CASSSYVPGQGASPYGYTF. CDR3 DNA sequence: TGTGCCAGCAGTTCTTACGTACCGGGACAGGGGGCCTCTCCCTATGGCTACACCTTC.

Only a few counts were recorded for this clonotype. This chain links TRBV5-1 with TRBJ2-1, with D tentatively TRBD1 or TRBD2 (5 bases each). The V gene lost 3 bases and the J gene lost 6 bases, with 13 bases spanning the gap. The germline gives CDR1 SGHRS, CDR2 YFSETQ. The CDR3 extends over 14 amino acids. CDR3 sequence: CASSSPGTGNEQFF. CDR3 nucleotides: TGCGCCAGCAGCTCCCCGGGGACGGGCAATGAGCAGTTCTTC.

This clonotype was picked up many times. V gene TRBV7-3 combines with J gene TRBJ2-1, with D unresolved. Germline V CDR1 and CDR2: SGHTA, FQGTGA. The CDR3 sequence is 15 residues long. The ends were cut back, 2 bases at V and 1 base at J, with 9 bases in the middle. The CDR3: CASSLDVGSYNEQFF. Here the CDR3 DNA reads TGTGCCAGCAGCTTAGACGTAGGGTCCTACAATGAGCAGTTCTTC.

This clonotype was observed a handful of times. This may arise from a read error, as a much more abundant clone is one base away. The chain has TRBV7-2 and TRBJ2-7; no clear D. Germline CDR1 is SGHTA and CDR2 is FQGNSA. Trimming pared 4 bases from V and 3 bases from J, leaving 4 bases between. The CDR3 runs to 11 residues. Here the CDR3 DNA reads TGTGCCAGCAGCTCCGTCTACGAGCAGTACTTC. Amino acid sequence: CASSSVYEQYF.

The chain combines TRBV20-1 with TRBJ1-1; D not resolved. CDR1 is DFQATT and CDR2 is SNEGSKA in the germline V gene (reference sequence). The CDR3 is made up of 12 amino acids. V lost 5 bases to trimming and J lost 3 bases, with 10 bases between them. DNA of the CDR3: TGCAGTGCTGGGCCTGGAGACACTGAAGCTTTCTTT. Its protein product is CSAGPGDTEAFF.

This clonotype was detected only a few times. The chain couples TRBV10-2 to TRBJ2-7; 7 bases fit TRBD2. The CDR3 runs 16 residues. The V gene end was trimmed by 0 bases and the J gene end by 3 bases; junction bases not matched to a gene: 8. CDR1 and CDR2 from the germline V gene are WSHSY and SAAADI. CDR3 loop: CASSESAGVYFYEQYF. CDR3 bases: TGCGCCAGCAGTGAGTCGGCGGGAGTTTACTTCTACGAGCAGTACTTC.

This clonotype was recorded a few times. The chain employs TRBV25-1 and TRBJ2-1; D is unclear. This CDR3 comprises 17 residues. Germline CDR1 is MGHDK and CDR2 is SYGVNS. V gave up 5 bases and J gave up 1 base, with 18 bases separating them. The CDR3 DNA is TGTGCCAGCAGTTCTCCAGTAGGGCCCTGGTCCTACAATGAGCAGTTCTTC. It codes for CASSSPVGPWSYNEQFF.